A single sample gave rise to the 13 T cell receptor beta chains below, sequenced in a study of T-cell memory formation after mild COVID-19. TCRdb reprocessed the 5' RACE reads with MiXCR, giving one entry per CDR3 protein. In the table there are 450,000 to 650,000 distinct CDR3 sequences, over 20% of which are singletons. Material for sequencing was PBMCs or a T cell subset sorted from them (not recorded which). The source is an adult woman who had mild COVID-19 (a few samples of this study predate the infection). Cell type and time point are not known.

This clonotype was seen only a few times. V is TRBV6-4 and J is TRBJ2-2; 7 bases map to TRBD1. This CDR3 has 16 amino acids. The J segment lost 1 base and the V segment lost 0 bases, leaving 2 bases of the junction unmatched. Germline assignment: CDR1 MRHNA and CDR2 SNTAGT. The CDR3 region has the DNA TGTGCCAGCAGTGACTCCCCAGGGGGGAACACCGGGGAGCTGTTTTTT. It yields the protein CASSDSPGGNTGELFF.

CDR3 loop: CASSTRQPNSPLHF. The CDR3 DNA reads TGTGCCAGCTCAACGAGACAACCTAATTCACCCCTCCACTTT. J is TRBJ1-6 and V is TRBV18; D remains ambiguous. In germline, CDR1 is KGHSH, CDR2 LQKENI. Trimming cost V 5 bases and J 6 bases, with 11 bases left between them. This CDR3 contains 14 residues.

The rearrangement joins TRBV3-1 to TRBJ2-1; D unresolved. Looked up from germline, CDR1 is LGHDT and CDR2 is YNNKEL (reference sequence). The CDR3 is made up of 13 amino acids. Trimming left V 2 bases short and J 7 bases short, with 9 bases between. DNA for the CDR3: TGTGCCAGCAGCCAATTCTCCGGTAATGAGCAGTTCTTC. Amino acids: CASSQFSGNEQFF.

This clonotype turned up a few times. The V and J genes are TRBV5-1 and TRBJ2-6; 8 bases match TRBD1. Germline CDR1 SGHRS, CDR2 YFSETQ. J gave up 4 bases and V 4 bases, and 4 bases lay outside the gene matches. This CDR3 region has 15 residues. The chain's CDR3 is CASSPRGQGANVLTF. The CDR3 coding sequence is TGCGCCAGCAGCCCCAGGGGGCAAGGGGCCAACGTCCTGACTTTC.

The chain joins TRBV25-1 to TRBJ1-4, with D hard to call. The V end lost 3 bases, the J end lost 0 bases, and 11 bases lay between the germline ends. CDR3 size: 16 residues. Looked up from germline, CDR1 is MGHDK and CDR2 is SYGVNS. CDR3 in amino acids: CASSERERPTNEKLFF. The CDR3 DNA sequence: TGTGCCAGCAGTGAGCGGGAGCGCCCAACTAATGAAAAACTGTTTTTT.

In its sample, this clonotype was seen a few times. The chain employs TRBV19 and TRBJ1-5, with D maybe TRBD1 (5 bases). Trimming shortened V by 6 bases and J by 11 bases, and 17 bases separated the two germline ends. The CDR3 runs 13 residues. Germline assignment: CDR1 LNHDA and CDR2 SQIVND (reference sequence). The CDR3 DNA reads TGTGCCAGTAGGGGAAGGGGCGGTTCGGCCCAGCATTTT. Its protein product is CASRGRGGSAQHF.

This clonotype showed up just a few times. The chain joins TRBV5-1 to TRBJ2-5; D is unclear. The CDR3 contains 14 residues. Between the trimmed V and J ends, which lost 4 bases and 4 bases, there was a span of 14 bases. Germline values: CDR1 SGHRS, CDR2 YFSETQ. CDR3 residues: CASSPSGARETQYF. DNA for the CDR3: TGCGCCAGCAGCCCCTCGGGTGCGCGAGAGACCCAGTACTTC.

This clonotype was counted once. V is TRBV7-9 and J is TRBJ2-1, with TRBD1 identical over 10 bases. The CDR3 is 17 residues long. CDR1 SEHNR and CDR2 FQNEAQ come from the germline V gene (reference sequence). The V segment lost 5 bases and the J segment 4 bases; nucleotides outside the gene matches: 11. The CDR3 here is CASSPGQGNMGYNEQFF. The DNA for the CDR3 is TGTGCCAGCAGCCCGGGACAGGGGAACATGGGGTACAATGAGCAGTTCTTC.

CDR3 residues: CASSQVARRENTEAFF. The CDR3 nucleotides read TGCGCCAGCAGCCAAGTCGCAAGAAGAGAGAACACTGAAGCTTTCTTT. The chain is built from TRBV4-1 and TRBJ1-1; D not certain. The CDR3 runs to 16 residues. Per the germline V gene, CDR1 is MGHRA and CDR2 is YSYEKL. Trimming pared 1 base from V and 1 base from J, leaving 13 bases between.

The CDR3 reads CASSVAPVKGGTGELFF. The DNA for the CDR3 is TGTGCCAGCAGCGTAGCACCGGTGAAGGGAGGTACCGGGGAGCTGTTTTTT. The V and J genes are TRBV9 and TRBJ2-2; a possible D gene is TRBD2 (6 bases). The CDR3 consists of 17 residues. The germline V gene encodes CDR1 SGDLS and CDR2 YYNGEE. The V end was cut by 0 bases, the J end by 5 bases, with 17 bases between. Together with reference TRBV9 and TRBJ2-2, the CDR3 gives the full variable domain: DSGVTQTPKHLITATGQRVTLRCSPRSGDLSVYWYQQSLDQGLQFLIQYYNGEERAKGNILERFSAQQFPDLHSELNLSSLELGDSALYFCASSVAPVKGGTGELFFGEGSRLTVL.

The CDR3 spells CAIGLGNPYEQYF. CDR3 nucleotide sequence: TGTGCCATCGGCCTTGGGAACCCCTACGAGCAGTACTTC. V is TRBV10-3 and J is TRBJ2-7, with D uncertain. V lost 8 bases, J lost 2 bases, and 13 bases lay in between. The V gene's germline CDR1 is ENHRY and CDR2 SYGVKD. The CDR3 totals 13 residues.

This clonotype was detected only a few times. The rearrangement uses TRBV5-4 and TRBJ1-1; perhaps TRBD1 as D (6 bases). The length of the CDR3 is 13 residues. CDR1 is SGHNT, CDR2 YYREEE, per germline (reference sequence). V lost 4 bases, J lost 3 bases, and 10 bases lay in between. In nucleotides, the CDR3 is TGTGCCAGCAGCCGAGGGGGGGACACTGAAGCTTTCTTT. Protein sequence: CASSRGGDTEAFF.

In nucleotides, the CDR3 is TGTGCCAGCAGCTTAGGTGACAGGGCACAGTTAGGTACGCAGTATTTT. This sequence encodes CASSLGDRAQLGTQYF. The rearrangement joins TRBV7-2 to TRBJ2-3, with 7 bases matching TRBD1. J lost 8 bases, V lost 1 base, and 12 bases had no gene match. This CDR3 has 16 amino acids. Germline V gives CDR1 SGHTA, CDR2 FQGNSA. The whole variable domain, filled in from reference TRBV7-2 and TRBJ2-3, reads GAGVSQSPSNKVTEKGKDVELRCDPISGHTALYWYRQSLGQGLEFLIYFQGNSAPDKSGLPSDRFSAERTGGSVSTLTIQRTQQEDSAVYLCASSLGDRAQLGTQYFGPGTRLTVL.